These T cell receptor beta chains were read from a single sample in a study of cytomegalovirus exposure and HLA in healthy donors. This table comes from immunoSEQ multiplex PCR, and its TCRdb copy is limited to in-frame clones, with some not included. The sample shows about 110,000 clones, around 80% of them seen only once. The sample taken for sequencing was PBMCs. These receptors were taken from a female donor in good health and CMV-seropositive. The conserved cysteine and the conserved F or W are not part of the CDR3 here.

V	J	length	CDR3
TRBV11-2	TRBJ2-5	14	ASSHASGTSQETQY
TRBV7-2	TRBJ1-1	13	ASRGRSTGLTEAF
TRBV30	TRBJ2-5	14	AWSFGPGTRGETQY
TRBV28	TRBJ1-1	13	ASSLGYSGNTEAF
TRBV28	TRBJ2-3	12	ASSRRLSTDTQY
TRBV4-3	TRBJ1-2	13	ASSQDTPGGGGYT
TRBV7-9	TRBJ2-1	15	ASSLPRRLAVNNEQF
TRBV4-1	TRBJ1-5	13	ASSQDWQPHQPQH
TRBV2	TRBJ1-5	14	ASSLGTSNSNQPQH
TRBV30	TRBJ2-7	12	AYSRDRKTYEQY
TRBV27	NA	13	ASSRTGGEGYEQY
TRBV18	TRBJ1-1	13	ASSPPGHQNTEAF
TRBV30	TRBJ1-3	13	AWSRAGNSGNTIY
TRBV5-4	TRBJ2-3	12	ASSLGLAIDTQY
TRBV29-1	TRBJ2-5	11	SVAYPGLETQY
TRBV4-2	TRBJ2-3	13	ASSQGGASEDTQY
TRBV11-2	TRBJ1-2	14	ASSLDLSGTGVGYT
TRBV7-2	TRBJ2-7	15	ASSLVAARQGAYEQY
TRBV7-9	TRBJ2-7	14	ASSPPRTGDSYEQY
TRBV6-6	TRBJ1-3	13	ASSYSEARGNTIY
TRBV7-6	TRBJ1-4	13	ASSLGRGTNEKLF
TRBV4-2	TRBJ1-2	12	ASSQDRQGDGYT
TRBV7-2	TRBJ1-1	11	ASSVGEVAEAF
TRBV7-6	TRBJ2-2	13	ASSPSQRNTGELF
TRBV5-1	TRBJ2-7	11	ASRTEAIYEQY
TRBV10-3	TRBJ1-2	12	AIRGQGNNYGYT
TRBV7-2	TRBJ1-1	11	ASSFRAGRVAF
TRBV7-9	TRBJ2-1	13	ASSPPGLRYNEQF
TRBV28	TRBJ1-2	13	ASSPTDEGSYGYT
TRBV2	TRBJ2-7	9	ASLATYEQY
TRBV30	TRBJ1-1	10	AWDRMNTEAF
TRBV6-6	TRBJ1-5	10	ASSYGLEPQH
TRBV27	TRBJ2-7	12	ASSPRQGGNEQY
TRBV2	TRBJ1-1	13	ASSEGDRGNSEAF
TRBV5-4	TRBJ2-3	11	ASSLAEGDTQY
TRBV19	TRBJ2-2	12	ASGAVPNTGELF
TRBV5-1	TRBJ2-5	13	ASSLEDTPGETQY
TRBV28	TRBJ2-7	14	ASSPSSFRAEYEQY
TRBV15	TRBJ2-7	11	ATGVDLSYEQY
TRBV5-1	TRBJ2-3	13	ASSLVPGLADTQY
TRBV4-2	TRBJ2-1	13	ASSQVAQVWNEQF
TRBV5-1	TRBJ2-5	12	ASREDSPFETQY
TRBV5-1	TRBJ2-1	9	ASSLAGEQF
TRBV6-6	TRBJ2-7	13	ASSSRDRGMSEQY
TRBV5-1	TRBJ2-1	13	ASSAGTGSYNEQF
TRBV27	TRBJ1-2	13	ASSFQGQGAGAYT
TRBV27	TRBJ1-4	11	ASSSAGDEKLF
TRBV5-8	TRBJ2-5	12	ASSYIRQLETQY
TRBV12-5	TRBJ2-2	11	ASGFISSGELF
TRBV7-7	TRBJ2-2	13	ASSLTRANTGELF
TRBV28	TRBJ2-7	12	ASIGPGHGYEQY
TRBV10-3	TRBJ2-1	12	AIRKAGVGNEQF
TRBV7-9	TRBJ2-1	13	ASSFYRGSYNEQF
TRBV7-6	TRBJ1-2	13	ASSPLVQANYGYT